Sequencing of this T cell receptor (beta chain) was carried out in a study of Ad26.COV2.S vaccination and SARS-CoV-2 variants. Study-wide points: An underestimation of total T cell responses may have resulted from the TCR breadth and depth analyses. Comparability of non-spike TCR breadth was observed across vaccine and placebo recipients.

Clones were read by immunoSEQ multiplex PCR, and TCRdb kept only the in-frame ones, dropping some. Of hundreds of thousands of clones detected, about 88% appear once; the ten largest clones hold around 11%. The CDR3 extends over 16 amino acids. The germline V gene has CDR1 ENHRY and CDR2 SYGVKD. Trimming cost V 0 bases and J 2 bases, with 12 bases left between them. Treatment here: some 20 received Ad26.COV2.S at low or high dose, single or two shots; about 5 received placebo; per-sample allocation not given. Samples analyzed were those drawn on day 63 after the first vaccine or placebo injection. Points on this clone: Its specificity is not known.

The TCR comes from a person aged 18-65 years who received the Ad26.COV2.S COVID-19 vaccine or a placebo. This rearrangement joins TRBV10-3 to TRBJ2-3, with D unclear. This material consisted of peripheral blood, taken in a trial of Ad26.COV2.S vaccine versus placebo. CDR3: CAISESGTKSTDTQYF. The CDR3 DNA sequence: TGTGCCATCAGTGAGTCGGGCACTAAGTCCACAGATACGCAGTATTTT.